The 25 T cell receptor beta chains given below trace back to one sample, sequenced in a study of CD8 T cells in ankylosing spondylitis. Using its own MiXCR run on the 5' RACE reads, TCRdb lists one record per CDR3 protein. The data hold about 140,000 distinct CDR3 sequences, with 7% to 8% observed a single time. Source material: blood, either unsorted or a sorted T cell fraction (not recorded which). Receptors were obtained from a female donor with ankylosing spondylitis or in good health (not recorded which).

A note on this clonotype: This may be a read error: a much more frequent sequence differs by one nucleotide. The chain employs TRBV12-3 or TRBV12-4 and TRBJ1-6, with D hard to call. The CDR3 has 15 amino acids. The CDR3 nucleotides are TGTGCCAGCAGTCTTACCGAGGGCGCGAATTCATCCCTCCACTTT. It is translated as CASSLTEGANSSLHF.

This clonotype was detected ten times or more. The CDR3 sequence: CASSSRQGGGYGYTF. The CDR3 nucleotides read TGTGCCAGCAGCTCACGACAGGGGGGAGGGTATGGCTACACCTTC. The chain links TRBV7-2 to TRBJ1-2, with 9 bases identical to TRBD1. With V trimmed by 4 bases and J by 5 bases, 8 bases remained unmatched. CDR3 length: 15 residues. Germline assignment: CDR1 SGHTA and CDR2 FQGNSA.

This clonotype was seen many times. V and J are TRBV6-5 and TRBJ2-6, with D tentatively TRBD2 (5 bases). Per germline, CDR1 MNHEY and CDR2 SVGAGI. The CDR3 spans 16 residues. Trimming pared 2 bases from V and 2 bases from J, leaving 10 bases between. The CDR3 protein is CASSYRPAAGANVLTF. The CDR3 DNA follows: TGTGCCAGCAGTTACCGGCCAGCGGCTGGGGCCAACGTCCTGACTTTC.

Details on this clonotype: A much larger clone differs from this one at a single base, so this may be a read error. DNA of the CDR3: TGTGCCAGGAGCTTGGGGCAGGCCAAGACCCAGTACTTC. Its protein product is CARSLGQAKTQYF. The chain links TRBV5-6 to TRBJ2-5, with D possibly TRBD1 on 5 matching bases. This CDR3 is 13 amino acids long. The germline V gene encodes CDR1 SGHDT and CDR2 YYEEEE.

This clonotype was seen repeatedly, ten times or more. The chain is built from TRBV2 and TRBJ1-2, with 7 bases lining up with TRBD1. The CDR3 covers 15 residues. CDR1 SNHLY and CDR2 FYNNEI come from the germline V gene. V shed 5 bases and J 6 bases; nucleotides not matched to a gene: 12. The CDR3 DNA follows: TGTGCCAGCAGTACCCAACAGGGGCGGGATAATGGCTACACCTTC. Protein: CASSTQQGRDNGYTF.

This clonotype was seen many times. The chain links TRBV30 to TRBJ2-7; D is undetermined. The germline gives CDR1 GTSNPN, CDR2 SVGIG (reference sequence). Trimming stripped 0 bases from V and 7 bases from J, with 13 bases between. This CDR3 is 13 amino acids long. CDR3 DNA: TGTGCCTGGAGTGTGGGCACTTCCGTAGAGCAGTACTTC. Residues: CAWSVGTSVEQYF. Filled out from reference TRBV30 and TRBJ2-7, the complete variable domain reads SQTIHQWPATLVQPVGSPLSLECTVEGTSNPNLYWYRQAAGRGLQLLFYSVGIGQISSEVPQNLSASRPQDRQFILSSKKLLLSDSGFYLCAWSVGTSVEQYFGPGTRLTVT.

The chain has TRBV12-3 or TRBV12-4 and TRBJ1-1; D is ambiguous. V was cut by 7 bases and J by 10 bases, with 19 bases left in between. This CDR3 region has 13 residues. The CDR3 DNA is TGTGCCAGCACCCTAGGTTGGCACTCCCCAGCTTTCTTT. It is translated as CASTLGWHSPAFF.

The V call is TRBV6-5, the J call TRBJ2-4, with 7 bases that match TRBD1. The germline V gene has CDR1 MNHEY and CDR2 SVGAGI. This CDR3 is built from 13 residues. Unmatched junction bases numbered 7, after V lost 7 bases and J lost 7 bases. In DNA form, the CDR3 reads TGTGCCAGCACCACAGGGGTGAGGAACATTCAGTACTTC. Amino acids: CASTTGVRNIQYF.

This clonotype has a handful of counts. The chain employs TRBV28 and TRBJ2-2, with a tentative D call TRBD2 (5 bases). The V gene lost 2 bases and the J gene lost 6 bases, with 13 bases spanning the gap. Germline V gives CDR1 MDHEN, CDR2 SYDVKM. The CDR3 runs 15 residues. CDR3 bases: TGTGCCAGCAGTTTAGCGGGCCCCGTCCCCGGGGAGCTGTTTTTT. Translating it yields CASSLAGPVPGELFF.

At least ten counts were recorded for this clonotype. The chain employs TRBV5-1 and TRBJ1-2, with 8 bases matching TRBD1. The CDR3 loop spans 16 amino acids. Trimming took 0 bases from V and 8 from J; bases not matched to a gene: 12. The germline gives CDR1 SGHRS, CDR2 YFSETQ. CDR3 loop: CASSLEFGQGAGGYTF. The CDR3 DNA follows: TGCGCCAGCAGCTTGGAATTCGGCCAGGGGGCAGGAGGCTACACCTTC.

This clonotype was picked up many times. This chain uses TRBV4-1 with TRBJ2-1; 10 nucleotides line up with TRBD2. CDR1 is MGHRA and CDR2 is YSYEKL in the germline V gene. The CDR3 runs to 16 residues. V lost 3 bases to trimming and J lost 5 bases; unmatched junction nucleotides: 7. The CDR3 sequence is CASSQTLAGPDNEQFF. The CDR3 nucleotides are TGCGCCAGCAGCCAGACACTAGCGGGGCCAGACAATGAGCAGTTCTTC.

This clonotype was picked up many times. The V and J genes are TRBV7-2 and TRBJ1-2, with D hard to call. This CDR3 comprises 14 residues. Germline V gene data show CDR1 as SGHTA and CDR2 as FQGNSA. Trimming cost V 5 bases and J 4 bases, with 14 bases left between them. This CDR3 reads CASSREGASYGYTF. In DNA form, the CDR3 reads TGTGCCAGCAGCCGAGAGGGAGCCTCCTATGGCTACACCTTC.

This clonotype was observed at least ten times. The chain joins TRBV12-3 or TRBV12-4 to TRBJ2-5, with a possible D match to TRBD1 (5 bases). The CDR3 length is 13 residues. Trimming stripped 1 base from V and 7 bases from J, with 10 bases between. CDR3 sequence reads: CASSLGTRWTQYF. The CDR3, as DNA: TGTGCCAGCAGTTTAGGGACAAGGTGGACCCAGTACTTC.

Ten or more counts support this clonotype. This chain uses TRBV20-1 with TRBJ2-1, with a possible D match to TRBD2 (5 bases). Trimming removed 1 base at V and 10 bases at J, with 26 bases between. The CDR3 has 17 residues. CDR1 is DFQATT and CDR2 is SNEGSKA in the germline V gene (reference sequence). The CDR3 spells CSARAHRDLHSVREQFF. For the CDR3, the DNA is TGCAGTGCTAGAGCTCACCGGGATCTCCACTCGGTGCGGGAGCAGTTCTTC.

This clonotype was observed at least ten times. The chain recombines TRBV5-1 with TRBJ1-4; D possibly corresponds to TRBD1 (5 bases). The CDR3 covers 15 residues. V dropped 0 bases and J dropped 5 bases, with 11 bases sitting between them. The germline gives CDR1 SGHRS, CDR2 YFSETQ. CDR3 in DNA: TGCGCCAGCAGCTTGGACGGACGGACAAATGAAAAACTGTTTTTT. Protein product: CASSLDGRTNEKLFF.

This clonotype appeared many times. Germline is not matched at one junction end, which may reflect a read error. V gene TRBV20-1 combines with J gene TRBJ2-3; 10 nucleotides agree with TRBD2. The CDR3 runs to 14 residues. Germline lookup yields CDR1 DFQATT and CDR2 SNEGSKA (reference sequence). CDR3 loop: CSARAGGPTDTQYF. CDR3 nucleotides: TGCAGTGCCAGAGCGGGGGGGCCCACAGATACGCAGTATTTT.

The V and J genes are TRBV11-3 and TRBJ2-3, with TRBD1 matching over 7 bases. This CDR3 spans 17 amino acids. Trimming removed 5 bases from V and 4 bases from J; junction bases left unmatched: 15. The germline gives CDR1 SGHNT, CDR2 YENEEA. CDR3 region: CASSRSTGARGADTQYF. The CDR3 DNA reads TGTGCCAGCAGCCGGAGTACAGGGGCCCGCGGCGCAGATACGCAGTATTTT. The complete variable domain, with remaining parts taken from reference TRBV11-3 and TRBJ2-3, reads EAGVVQSPRYKIIEKKQPVAFWCNPISGHNTLYWYLQNLGQGPELLIRYENEEAVDDSQLPKDRFSAERLKGVDSTLKIQPAELGDSAVYLCASSRSTGARGADTQYFGPGTRLTVL.

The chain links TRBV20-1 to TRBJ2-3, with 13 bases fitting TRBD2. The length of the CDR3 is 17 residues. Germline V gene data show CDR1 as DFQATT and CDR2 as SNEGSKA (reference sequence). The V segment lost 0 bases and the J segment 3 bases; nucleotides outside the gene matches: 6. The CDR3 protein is CSARDVLAGGLTDTQYF. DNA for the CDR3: TGCAGTGCTAGAGATGTACTAGCGGGGGGGTTAACAGATACGCAGTATTTT.

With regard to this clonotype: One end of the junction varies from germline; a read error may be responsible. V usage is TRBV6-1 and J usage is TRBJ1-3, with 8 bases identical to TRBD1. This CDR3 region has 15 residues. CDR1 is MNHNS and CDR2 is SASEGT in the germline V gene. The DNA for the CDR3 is TGTGCCAGCAGTAAGCAGGACAGGGCTGGAAGCACCATATATTTT. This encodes CASSKQDRAGSTIYF.

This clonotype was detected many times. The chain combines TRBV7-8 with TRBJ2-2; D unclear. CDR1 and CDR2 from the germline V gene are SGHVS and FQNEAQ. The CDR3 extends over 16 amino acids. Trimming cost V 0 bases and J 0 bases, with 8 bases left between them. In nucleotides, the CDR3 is TGTGCCAGCAGCTTAGCTGCGTCTACGAACACCGGGGAGCTGTTTTTT. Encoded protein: CASSLAASTNTGELFF.

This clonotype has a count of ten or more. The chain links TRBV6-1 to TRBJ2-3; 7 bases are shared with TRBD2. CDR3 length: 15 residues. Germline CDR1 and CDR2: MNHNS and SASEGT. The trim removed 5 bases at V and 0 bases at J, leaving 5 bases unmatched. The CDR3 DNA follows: TGTGCCAGCAGTAATAGCGGGTCTAGCACAGATACGCAGTATTTT. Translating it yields CASSNSGSSTDTQYF.

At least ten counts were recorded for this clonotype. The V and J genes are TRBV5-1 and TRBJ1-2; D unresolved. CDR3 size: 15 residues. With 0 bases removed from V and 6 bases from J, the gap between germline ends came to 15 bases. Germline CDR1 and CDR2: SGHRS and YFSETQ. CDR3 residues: CASSLVSGFGDGYTF. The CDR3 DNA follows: TGCGCCAGCAGCTTGGTTTCGGGGTTCGGGGATGGCTACACCTTC.

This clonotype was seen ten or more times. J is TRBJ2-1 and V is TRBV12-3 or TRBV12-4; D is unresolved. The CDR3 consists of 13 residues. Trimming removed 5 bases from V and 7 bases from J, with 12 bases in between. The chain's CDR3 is CASSPLRPNEQFF. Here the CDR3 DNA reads TGTGCCAGCAGTCCCCTTCGTCCAAATGAGCAGTTCTTC.

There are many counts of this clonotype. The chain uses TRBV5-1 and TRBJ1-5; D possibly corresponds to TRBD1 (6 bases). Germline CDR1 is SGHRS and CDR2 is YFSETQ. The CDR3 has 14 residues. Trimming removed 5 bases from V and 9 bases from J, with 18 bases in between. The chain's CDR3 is CASREGQTIGPQHF. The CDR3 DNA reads TGCGCCAGCAGGGAAGGACAGACCATCGGGCCCCAGCATTTT.

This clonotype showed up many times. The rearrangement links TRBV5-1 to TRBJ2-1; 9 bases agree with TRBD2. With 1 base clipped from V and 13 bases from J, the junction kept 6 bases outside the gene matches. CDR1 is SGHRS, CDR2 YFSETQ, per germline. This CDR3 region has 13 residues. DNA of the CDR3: TGCGCCAGCAGCTTGATGCGGGGGGGCTCCCAGTTCTTC. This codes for CASSLMRGGSQFF. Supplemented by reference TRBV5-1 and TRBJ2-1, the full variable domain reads KAGVTQTPRYLIKTRGQQVTLSCSPISGHRSVSWYQQTPGQGLQFLFEYFSETQRNKGNFPGRFSGRQFSNSRSEMNVSTLELGDSALYLCASSLMRGGSQFFGPGTRLTVL.